This TCR beta chain was documented in a study of Graves' ophthalmopathy and Graves' hyperthyroidism. The study, taken as a whole, reports: Separation of ophthalmopathy from stable hyperthyroidism was achieved by a 13-signature model, at 85% to 90% sensitivity and roughly 80% specificity.

This clonotype was detected ten times or more. What it recognizes is unknown. Germline-derived CDR1 and CDR2 are LNHNV and YYDKDF (reference sequence). This CDR3 spans 13 amino acids. Deletions cut 0 bases from V and 6 bases from J, with 9 bases between. Beta-chain TCR CDR3 regions were amplified from RNA transcripts. Second-round multiplex PCR came after first-round RT-PCR with HTBI primers. TCRdb itself ran the multiplex PCR reads through MiXCR, one entry per CDR3 protein. This sample has more than 550,000 distinct CDR3 sequences, with approximately 39% found just once. The sequence was collected from an adult man with Graves' ophthalmopathy. This chain joins TRBV15 and TRBJ2-7, with a weak D call TRBD2 (5 bases). Sequenced material: peripheral blood. CDR3 in DNA: TGTGCCACCAGCAGAGAGCTAGCCCGCGAGCAGTACTTC. It yields the protein CATSRELAREQYF.